The TCR beta chain under discussion was sequenced for a study of shared clonotypes between healthy human individuals. CDR3 length equals 15 residues. V lost 4 bases and J 4 bases, leaving 17 bases between the germline ends. Germline-derived CDR1 and CDR2 are LNHDA and SQIVND (reference sequence). Generated by immunoSEQ multiplex PCR, the TCRdb table keeps only in-frame clones and is missing some. Among fewer than 1.6 million clones listed, about 98.5% were seen once. The sample taken for sequencing was naive CD4+ T cells sorted from blood. The subset was: CD45RA+ positively selected. The chain carries TRBV19 and TRBJ2-7; a possible D gene is TRBD2 (6 bases). This TCR derives from a man between 25 and 39 years old in good health. In nucleotides, the CDR3 is TGTGCCAGTAGTACCCGACGGGAGATCTCGTACGAGCAGTACTTC. Translating gives CASSTRREISYEQYF.